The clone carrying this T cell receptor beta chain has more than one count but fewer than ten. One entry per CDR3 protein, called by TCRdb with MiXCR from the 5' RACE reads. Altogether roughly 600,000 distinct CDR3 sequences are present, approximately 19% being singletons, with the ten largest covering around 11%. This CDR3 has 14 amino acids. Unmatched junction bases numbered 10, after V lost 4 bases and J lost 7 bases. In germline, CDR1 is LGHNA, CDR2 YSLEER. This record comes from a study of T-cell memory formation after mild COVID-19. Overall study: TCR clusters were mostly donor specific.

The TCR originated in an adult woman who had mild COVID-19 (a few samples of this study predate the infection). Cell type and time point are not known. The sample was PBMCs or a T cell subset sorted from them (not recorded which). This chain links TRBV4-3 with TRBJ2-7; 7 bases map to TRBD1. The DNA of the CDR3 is TGCGCCAGCAGCCCTACCAGGGGGAAGGGGGAGCAGTACTTC. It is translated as CASSPTRGKGEQYF.